Shown below are 14 T cell receptor beta chains from a single sample sequenced in a study of cytomegalovirus exposure and HLA in healthy donors. PCR involved 60 Vbeta and 13 Jbeta primers. The method was immunoSEQ multiplex PCR; TCRdb's version includes in-frame clones alone and lacks a portion of them. Among 85,000 to 95,000 clones, 7.6% were seen once, and the ten largest hold 2% to 2.5%. Sequencing was performed on PBMCs. The receptors shown here come from a man in his forties or fifties in good health and CMV-seronegative.

V gene TRBV11-2 combines with J gene TRBJ1-4; a possible D gene is TRBD1 (5 bases). V was shortened by 0 bases and J by 6 bases, with 8 bases between the two germline ends. Per germline, CDR1 SGHAT and CDR2 FQNNGV. The CDR3 sequence is 14 residues long. CDR3 nucleotides: TGTGCCAGCAGCTTAGACAGGGCCCATGAAAAACTGTTTTTT. It encodes CASSLDRAHEKLFF.

This clone has a count of ten or more. The CDR3 nucleotides read TGTGCCAGCAGCCCACAGGGGTTACCGGTCACTGAAGCTTTCTTT. This translates into CASSPQGLPVTEAFF. V and J are TRBV7-3 and TRBJ1-1, with TRBD1 identical over 7 bases. Germline CDR1 and CDR2: SGHTA and FQGTGA. V lost 5 bases, J lost 4 bases, and 10 bases stayed unmatched. This CDR3 is 15 amino acids long.

This clone was seen only a few times. This chain uses TRBV6-6 with TRBJ1-3; 8 bases map to TRBD1. V shed 4 bases and J 6 bases; nucleotides not matched to a gene: 8. The CDR3 is 15 amino acids. Germline lookup yields CDR1 MNHNY and CDR2 SVGAGI (reference sequence). CDR3 in DNA: TGTGCCAGCAGTTCCTATGGACAGGGCAAAAACACCATATATTTT. Its translation: CASSSYGQGKNTIYF.

This chain uses TRBV6-6 with TRBJ2-7; TRBD1 aligns across 9 bases. CDR1 MNHNY and CDR2 SVGAGI come from the germline V gene (reference sequence). The V segment lost 10 bases and the J segment 0 bases; nucleotides outside the gene matches: 10. The CDR3 totals 15 residues. The CDR3 DNA sequence: TGTGCCACCAATTTCGGGGACAGGGTCTCCTACGAGCAGTACTTC. Translating it yields CATNFGDRVSYEQYF.

CDR3 protein: CASSFMGLVFGANVLTF. The CDR3 DNA sequence: TGTGCCAGCAGCTTTATGGGACTAGTGTTTGGGGCCAACGTCCTGACTTTC. The chain carries TRBV7-2 and TRBJ2-6, with 8 bases fitting TRBD2. The CDR3 contains 17 residues. V was clipped by 3 bases and J by 3 bases; unmatched bases: 7. Per germline, CDR1 SGHTA and CDR2 FQGNSA.

The chain joins TRBV6-6 to TRBJ2-7; D may be TRBD2 (5 bases). The CDR3 spans 13 residues. From germline, CDR1 is MNHNY and CDR2 SVGAGI (reference sequence). The V end lost 4 bases, the J end lost 5 bases, and 12 bases lay between the germline ends. The CDR3 DNA follows: TGTGCCAGCAGTTTAGAGGGCCCCAACGAGCAGTACTTC. This codes for CASSLEGPNEQYF.

The V gene is TRBV2, the J gene TRBJ1-2; D remains ambiguous. The germline V gene encodes CDR1 SNHLY and CDR2 FYNNEI. V lost 10 bases, J lost 7 bases, and 19 bases lay in between. This CDR3 spans 13 amino acids. CDR3 nucleotide sequence: TGTGCCACCCGTCCGGGTCTACCGGGTGGCTACACCTTC. It yields the protein CATRPGLPGGYTF.

This clone showed up just a few times. The chain has TRBV30 and TRBJ2-7; perhaps TRBD1 as D (6 bases). Germline V CDR1 and CDR2: GTSNPN, SVGIG (reference sequence). V shed 5 bases and J shed 3 bases, with 17 bases lying between them. The CDR3 is 14 residues long. CDR3 DNA sequence: TGTGCCTGGTCCCGGGACACAGCCTTCTACGAGCAGTACTTC. Its translation: CAWSRDTAFYEQYF.

The chain joins TRBV14 to TRBJ2-3; D gene uncertain. Trimming removed 2 bases at V and 6 bases at J, with 12 bases between. This CDR3 is 14 amino acids long. The V gene's germline CDR1 is SGHDN and CDR2 FVKESK. The CDR3 reads CASSQTTIRDTQYF. The CDR3 nucleotides read TGTGCCAGCAGCCAAACGACAATTCGCGATACGCAGTATTTT.

This clone was observed a handful of times. The chain links TRBV5-4 to TRBJ1-4; 9 bases are a match to TRBD1. Trimming cost V 2 bases and J 8 bases; bases outside gene matches: 4. This CDR3 has 14 residues. Germline values: CDR1 SGHNT, CDR2 YYREEE (reference sequence). The CDR3: CASSLQGAAEKLFF. The CDR3 DNA sequence: TGTGCCAGCAGCTTACAGGGGGCAGCCGAAAAACTGTTTTTT.

V is TRBV28 and J is TRBJ2-7; a weak D match, TRBD1 (5 bases). This CDR3 has 12 residues. The V and J ends lost 11 bases and 6 bases respectively, with 17 bases between them. From germline, CDR1 is MDHEN and CDR2 SYDVKM. The CDR3 nucleotides read TGTGCCTGGGGCAGGCCTTTCGGCGAGCAGTACTTC. This encodes CAWGRPFGEQYF. The entire variable domain, with the rest obtained from reference TRBV28 and TRBJ2-7, is as follows: DVKVTQSSRYLVKRTGEKVFLECVQDMDHENMFWYRQDPGLGLRLIYFSYDVKMKEKGDIPEGYSVSREKKERFSLILESASTNQTSMYLCAWGRPFGEQYFGPGTRLTVT.

The chain couples TRBV28 to TRBJ2-5; the D gene is possibly TRBD1 (6 bases). From germline, CDR1 is MDHEN and CDR2 SYDVKM. This CDR3 comprises 13 residues. The V gene lost 4 bases and the J gene lost 5 bases, with 11 bases spanning the gap. This CDR3 is CASSYRVRETQYF. For the CDR3, the DNA is TGTGCCAGCAGTTACAGGGTTAGGGAGACCCAGTACTTC.

The chain carries TRBV10-3 and TRBJ2-7; 8 bases line up with TRBD2. CDR3 length: 13 amino acids. CDR1 ENHRY and CDR2 SYGVKD come from the germline V gene. Trimming cost V 10 bases and J 3 bases; bases outside gene matches: 8. CDR3 coding DNA: TGTGCCACCACCACGACTAGCGTCTACGAGCAGTACTTC. Its translation: CATTTTSVYEQYF.

This clone turned up a few times. The chain employs TRBV20-1 and TRBJ2-5; TRBD2 matches at 7 bases. J lost 5 bases, V lost 5 bases, and 2 bases had no gene match. The CDR3 consists of 11 residues. Germline values: CDR1 DFQATT, CDR2 SNEGSKA (reference sequence). The CDR3 reads CSAWGGETQYF. CDR3 sequence (DNA): TGCAGTGCTTGGGGAGGGGAGACCCAGTACTTC.